The T cell receptor (beta chain) under discussion was sequenced for a study of vaccination effects on CD4 cells after COVID-19. Per the germline V gene, CDR1 is MNHEY and CDR2 is SVGAGI. The CDR3 runs to 15 residues. V shed 8 bases and J 4 bases; nucleotides not matched to a gene: 12. Generated by immunoSEQ multiplex PCR, the TCRdb table keeps only in-frame clones and is missing some. The table lists fewer than 85,000 clones, about 79% of them singletons. Antigen-specific CD4+ T cells expanded by the ViraFEST assay with viral peptide pools were then sequenced. Having been cultured for around nine days, the cells underwent CD4+ T cell isolation. Having tested negative for nucleocapsid antibodies, the vaccine recipients showed no prior SARS-CoV-2 infection. A note on this clone: Its target is not known.

This clonotype was sampled from a human donor who received a COVID-19 vaccine. This chain uses TRBV6-5 with TRBJ2-5; 8 nucleotides match TRBD2. Sequencing was performed on CD4+ T cells from PBMCs cultured with SARS-CoV-2 spike peptides, taken before COVID-19 vaccination. The CDR3 loop reads CASSRAGLGGETQYF. The CDR3 nucleotides are TGTGCCAGCTCTCGTGCGGGACTAGGGGGAGAGACCCAGTACTTC.